This TCR beta chain derives from a study of shared clonotypes between healthy human individuals. CD45RO-negative, CCR7-selected cells formed the naive CD8 fraction, which excluded terminally differentiated effector memory CD45RA+ cells. Across several immunoSEQ plates, the genomic DNA of each subset was split evenly. The repertoire was sequenced with immunoSEQ multiplex PCR; TCRdb's copy has only in-frame clones and lacks some. The table lists hundreds of thousands of clones, 98% of them singletons. CDR3 length: 15 residues. CDR1 is MNHNS and CDR2 is SASEGT in the germline V gene. J was trimmed by 4 bases and V by 3 bases; bases with no gene match: 3.

Material: naive CD8+ T cells sorted from blood. This rearrangement joins TRBV6-1 to TRBJ2-1; 10 nucleotides match TRBD2. This TCR was recovered from a young man in good health. CDR3 nucleotides: TGTGCCAGCAGTGACGGGACTAGCGCATACAATGAGCAGTTCTTC. Residues: CASSDGTSAYNEQFF.